The clone carrying this T cell receptor beta chain was counted a few times. Its antigen is not known. Germline values: CDR1 DFQATT, CDR2 SNEGSKA (reference sequence). The length of the CDR3 is 14 residues. J lost 2 bases, V lost 6 bases, and 9 bases had no gene match. This entry comes from a study of T-cell reconstitution after alpha-beta-depleted transplantation in children. Regarding the study as a whole: Several hundred graft clones that had expanded were reportedly the source of alpha-beta T cells about two months after transplant.

Unique molecular identifiers were built into the TCRbeta library. TCRdb recomputed calls from the PCR reads with MiXCR, one row per CDR3 protein. There are about 1,000,000 distinct CDR3 sequences in the sample; around 30% occur only once, and 28% lies in the top ten. This specimen was PBMCs, mostly from graft donor cells, taken 360 days after TCRalphabeta/CD19-depleted stem cell transplant. This chain links TRBV20-1 with TRBJ2-7; 8 bases agree with TRBD2. The sequence came from a boy in the first two years of life who had a stem cell transplant for SCID, so the T cells may come from the graft donor. The CDR3 loop reads CSAPLAEPPYEQYF. For the CDR3, the DNA is TGCAGTGCCCCACTAGCGGAACCGCCCTACGAGCAGTACTTC.